A selection of T cell receptor beta chains follows, all from one sample in a study of beta chain features in type 1 diabetes. Clones were read by immunoSEQ multiplex PCR, and TCRdb kept only the in-frame ones, dropping some. The repertoire has fewer than 350,000 clones, 7.5% to 9.5% of them found once; the top ten carry roughly 1%. What was sequenced was central memory CD4+ T cells from blood. These TCRs come from a woman under 30 in good health. CDR3s include the opening cysteine and the closing phenylalanine or tryptophan. A D gene is named only where the DNA matches it firmly. Clone size is given for some rows only: seen once, a few or many times, or a class if the clone is expanded.

d_call: .; j_call: TRBJ2-3; v_call: TRBV20-1; clone_size: few; cdr3_aa: CSAKVLDTQYF; cdr3_nt: TGCAGTGCTAAGGTATTAGATACGCAGTATTTT
d_call: .; j_call: TRBJ2-5; v_call: TRBV14; clone_size: few; cdr3_aa: CASSQDMAGVTQYF; cdr3_nt: TGTGCCAGCAGCCAAGATATGGCCGGGGTGACCCAGTACTTC
d_call: TRBD2; j_call: TRBJ2-1; v_call: TRBV11-2; clone_size: few; cdr3_aa: CASSHTSGRFNEQFF; cdr3_nt: TGTGCCAGCAGCCACACTAGCGGGAGATTTAATGAGCAGTTCTTC
d_call: .; j_call: TRBJ1-1; v_call: TRBV7-3; clone_size: .; cdr3_aa: CASSLEGGLTNTEAFF; cdr3_nt: TGTGCCAGCAGCTTAGAGGGGGGACTAACGAACACTGAAGCTTTCTTT
d_call: .; j_call: TRBJ1-1; v_call: TRBV5-5; clone_size: .; cdr3_aa: CASSLGAGLEGNTEAFF; cdr3_nt: TGTGCCAGCAGCTTGGGTGCGGGGCTAGAGGGAAACACTGAAGCTTTCTTT
d_call: .; j_call: TRBJ2-6; v_call: TRBV19; clone_size: .; cdr3_aa: CASSIWGSGANVLTF; cdr3_nt: TGTGCCAGTAGTATCTGGGGCTCTGGGGCCAACGTCCTGACTTTC
d_call: .; j_call: TRBJ1-6; v_call: TRBV9; clone_size: .; cdr3_aa: CASSPTGVGPGPPLHF; cdr3_nt: TGTGCCAGCAGCCCAACGGGGGTGGGCCCGGGTCCACCCCTCCACTTT
d_call: TRBD2; j_call: TRBJ2-7; v_call: TRBV4-3; clone_size: .; cdr3_aa: CASSRDLELAGGSYEQYF; cdr3_nt: TGCGCCAGCAGCCGCGACCTCGAATTAGCGGGAGGATCCTACGAGCAGTACTTC
d_call: .; j_call: TRBJ1-2; v_call: TRBV5-4; clone_size: few; cdr3_aa: CASSPVLGNYGYTF; cdr3_nt: TGTGCCAGCAGCCCCGTCCTAGGGAACTATGGCTACACCTTC
d_call: TRBD2; j_call: TRBJ2-5; v_call: TRBV29-1; clone_size: few; cdr3_aa: CSVRGGETQYF; cdr3_nt: TGCAGCGTTCGGGGGGGAGAGACCCAGTACTTC
d_call: .; j_call: TRBJ1-6; v_call: TRBV5-1; clone_size: .; cdr3_aa: CASRGAVDSPLHF; cdr3_nt: TGCGCCAGCCGAGGGGCCGTGGATTCACCCCTCCACTTT
d_call: .; j_call: TRBJ2-6; v_call: TRBV7-9; clone_size: few; cdr3_aa: CASSPTGANVLTF; cdr3_nt: TGTGCCAGCAGCCCGACGGGGGCCAACGTCCTGACTTTC
d_call: TRBD2; j_call: TRBJ2-5; v_call: TRBV30; clone_size: .; cdr3_aa: CAWSVGTSGKETQYF; cdr3_nt: TGTGCCTGGAGTGTAGGGACTAGCGGGAAAGAGACCCAGTACTTC
d_call: TRBD2; j_call: TRBJ2-3; v_call: TRBV4-2; clone_size: many; cdr3_aa: CASSQAGERHTQYF; cdr3_nt: TGTGCCAGCAGTCAAGCGGGGGAGAGGCATACGCAGTATTTT
d_call: TRBD1; j_call: TRBJ2-5; v_call: TRBV10-3; clone_size: .; cdr3_aa: CAISAGTGVETQYF; cdr3_nt: TGTGCCATCAGCGCCGGGACAGGGGTCGAGACCCAGTACTTC
d_call: TRBD2; j_call: TRBJ2-1; v_call: TRBV4-1; clone_size: .; cdr3_aa: CASRELAGGRSSYNEQFF; cdr3_nt: TGCGCCAGCAGGGAACTAGCGGGGGGAAGATCGTCCTACAATGAGCAGTTCTTC
d_call: TRBD1; j_call: TRBJ2-3; v_call: TRBV11-2; clone_size: .; cdr3_aa: CASSARQGGLSTDTQYF; cdr3_nt: TGTGCCAGCAGCGCCCGACAGGGGGGACTTTCGACAGATACGCAGTATTTT
d_call: .; j_call: TRBJ1-1; v_call: TRBV9; clone_size: .; cdr3_aa: CASSFQGLDTEAFF; cdr3_nt: TGTGCCAGCAGTTTTCAGGGGTTGGACACTGAAGCTTTCTTT
d_call: .; j_call: TRBJ1-1; v_call: TRBV4-3; clone_size: .; cdr3_aa: CASTLDRNTEAFF; cdr3_nt: TGCGCCAGCACCTTAGACCGGAACACTGAAGCTTTCTTT
d_call: .; j_call: TRBJ1-2; v_call: TRBV28; clone_size: few; cdr3_aa: CASRTRARPYGYTF; cdr3_nt: TGTGCCAGCAGAACCCGGGCCAGACCGTATGGCTACACCTTC
d_call: TRBD1; j_call: TRBJ2-3; v_call: TRBV11-1; clone_size: few; cdr3_aa: CASSPGGLITDTQYF; cdr3_nt: TGTGCCAGCAGCCCAGGGGGCCTCATCACAGATACGCAGTATTTT
d_call: TRBD2; j_call: TRBJ2-2; v_call: TRBV5-4; clone_size: .; cdr3_aa: CASSLIAGYTGELFF; cdr3_nt: TGCGCCAGCAGCCTAATAGCGGGGTACACCGGGGAGCTGTTTTTT
d_call: TRBD1; j_call: TRBJ1-1; v_call: TRBV6-9; clone_size: .; cdr3_aa: CASREQGSSTEAFF; cdr3_nt: TGTGCCAGCAGAGAACAGGGGTCCAGTACTGAAGCTTTCTTT
d_call: .; j_call: TRBJ1-3; v_call: TRBV7-9; clone_size: .; cdr3_aa: CASSPQGYSGNTIYF; cdr3_nt: TGTGCCAGCAGCCCCCAAGGGTACTCCGGAAACACCATATATTTT
d_call: .; j_call: TRBJ2-7; v_call: TRBV7-2; clone_size: .; cdr3_aa: CASSLSPGVTYEQYF; cdr3_nt: TGTGCCAGCAGCTTATCCCCGGGGGTCACCTACGAGCAGTACTTC
d_call: TRBD2; j_call: TRBJ2-3; v_call: TRBV6-6; clone_size: .; cdr3_aa: CASGLAGGTDTQYF; cdr3_nt: TGTGCCAGCGGGCTAGCGGGAGGGACAGATACGCAGTATTTT
d_call: TRBD1; j_call: TRBJ2-7; v_call: TRBV10-3; clone_size: many; cdr3_aa: CAISGTGWERYF; cdr3_nt: TGTGCCATCAGCGGGACAGGGTGGGAAAGGTACTTC
d_call: TRBD1; j_call: TRBJ2-1; v_call: TRBV5-1; clone_size: .; cdr3_aa: CASYPGQSYNEQFF; cdr3_nt: TGCGCCAGCTACCCGGGACAGAGCTACAATGAGCAGTTCTTC
d_call: .; j_call: TRBJ1-4; v_call: TRBV6-6; clone_size: .; cdr3_aa: CASSLRGRDEKLFF; cdr3_nt: TGTGCCAGCAGCCTCCGGGGGAGAGATGAAAAACTGTTTTTT
d_call: .; j_call: TRBJ2-5; v_call: TRBV6-5; clone_size: few; cdr3_aa: CASSYSSQETQYF; cdr3_nt: TGTGCCAGCAGTTACAGCAGCCAAGAGACCCAGTACTTC